There are many counts of the clone carrying this TCR beta chain. This specimen comes from a study of regulatory T cells in long-lasting Graves disease. Specified time point: newly diagnosed GD, antithyroid drugs for less than 3 months. PBMC RNA served as the TCR library source. V lost 1 base, J lost 3 bases, and 13 bases lay in between. This CDR3 region has 15 residues. Germline CDR1 and CDR2: SGHAT and FQNNGV. Both iRepertoire HTBI primers and Arm-PCR of CDR3 regions were used to build the TCR beta libraries. TCRdb reanalysed the multiplex PCR reads using MiXCR and keeps one entry per CDR3 protein. The sample has about 440,000 distinct CDR3 sequences; 15% are singletons. These data were also filed under a second study, of T cells in Graves' hyperthyroidism and ophthalmopathy.

The gene calls are TRBV11-2 and TRBJ2-7; the D gene is possibly TRBD1 (5 bases). This TCR was recovered from a woman in her 30s with Graves disease. This specimen was peripheral blood mononuclear cells (PBMCs), taken at new diagnosis, from a patient treated with antithyroid drugs. The CDR3 sequence: CASSLGGGGFYEQYF. CDR3 DNA: TGTGCCAGCAGCTTAGGGGGCGGTGGATTCTACGAGCAGTACTTC.